This T cell receptor beta chain came from a study of CD4+ T cells in melanoma. TCRdb keeps only in-frame clones here, not all; method: immunoSEQ multiplex PCR. The table shows approximately 3,700 clones, with around 73% occurring only once. The ends lost 3 bases at V and 7 bases at J; junction bases unmatched: 5. This CDR3 is built from 14 residues. Per the germline V gene, CDR1 is KGHSH and CDR2 is LQKENI. This clone occurred a few times. Sequences were obtained from tumor tissue. The TCR sequence derives from a human donor with melanoma. This rearrangement joins TRBV18 to TRBJ2-7; 11 nucleotides align to TRBD2. In DNA, the CDR3 is TGTGCCAGCTCACCGGGGGGACTAGCGGAAGAGCAGTACTTC. Its protein product is CASSPGGLAEEQYF.